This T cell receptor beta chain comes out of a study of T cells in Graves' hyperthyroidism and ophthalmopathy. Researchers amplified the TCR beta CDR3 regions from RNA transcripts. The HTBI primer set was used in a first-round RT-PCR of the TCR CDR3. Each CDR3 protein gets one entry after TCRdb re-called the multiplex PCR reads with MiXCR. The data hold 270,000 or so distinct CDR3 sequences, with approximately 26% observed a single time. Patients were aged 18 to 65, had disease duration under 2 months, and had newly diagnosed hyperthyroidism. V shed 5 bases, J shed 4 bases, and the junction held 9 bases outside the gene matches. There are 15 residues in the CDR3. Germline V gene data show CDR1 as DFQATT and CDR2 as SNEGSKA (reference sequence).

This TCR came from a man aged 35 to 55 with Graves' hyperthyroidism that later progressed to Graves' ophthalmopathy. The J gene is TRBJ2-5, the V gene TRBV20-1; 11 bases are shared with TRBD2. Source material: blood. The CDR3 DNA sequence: TGCAGTGCTGACGGTGTAGCGGGAGGGATAGAGACCCAGTACTTC. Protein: CSADGVAGGIETQYF.